This TCR beta chain derives from a study of blood T cell repertoires in COVID-19. About the study: The United States, Italy and Spain were the sources of the acute and convalescent COVID-19 samples. The analysed material was cDNA or gDNA that came from T cells, B-cell-depleted T cells, or PBMCs.

Methods used by the authors: Estimated nucleated cell counts came from reference gene primer amplification. Method: immunoSEQ multiplex PCR; TCRdb's copy keeps in-frame clones and lacks some. Clone size and the V and J calls come from that table; the DNA yielded D and trimming. The data contain 93,000 or so clones, around 90% of them singletons. The CDR3 sequence is 16 residues long. V shed 4 bases, J shed 3 bases, and the junction held 7 bases outside the gene matches. Germline CDR1 and CDR2: SGHVS and FQNEAQ. The V call is TRBV7-8, the J call TRBJ2-3, with 10 bases identical to TRBD2. The receptor was isolated from a human donor in a cohort sampled during active COVID-19. Material: peripheral blood. The CDR3 reads CASSYLAGEGTDTQYF. The CDR3 nucleotides are TGTGCCAGCAGCTACCTAGCGGGAGAAGGAACAGATACGCAGTATTTT.